A selection of T cell receptor beta chains follows, all from one sample in a study of shared clonotypes between healthy human individuals. Repertoires were generated with immunoSEQ multiplex PCR, while TCRdb's copy carries only in-frame clones and drops some. Among hundreds of thousands of clones listed, 85% to 95% were seen once. What was sequenced was naive CD8+ T cells sorted from blood. The receptors here all came from a woman in her 30s in good health. Both conserved end residues are part of each CDR3.

J	V	CDR3
TRBJ2-5	TRBV7-8	CASSSGDSQETQYF
TRBJ2-7	TRBV2	CASSGDSYEQYF
.	TRBV4-1	CASSQEQATGPYEQYF
TRBJ2-7	TRBV2	CASSEAVGQVGGKQYF
TRBJ1-2	TRBV14	CASSQDTYYGYTF
TRBJ1-3	TRBV5-4	CASKTGDGNTIYF
TRBJ1-2	TRBV13	CASSRPAMGQPLAGYTF
TRBJ1-4	TRBV5-1	CAKGRDRGPSANEKLFF
TRBJ2-7	TRBV27	CASSLASGRYEQYF
TRBJ2-5	TRBV2	CASSENGESGKTQYF
TRBJ1-3	TRBV28	CASRRLGSGNTIYF
TRBJ2-6	TRBV5-1	CASSPRRDLVSGANVLTF
TRBJ2-1	TRBV10-3	CAISENQRGLGSYNEQFF
TRBJ2-2	TRBV5-6	CASSPGPTGELFF
TRBJ2-7	TRBV19	CASSPVQGGFYEQYF
TRBJ1-2	TRBV29-1	CSVEVERIGYGYTF
TRBJ2-7	TRBV7-6	CASSLGGSREQYF
TRBJ2-7	TRBV6-1	CASSEGSEQYF
TRBJ2-7	TRBV7-9	CASSQVGDHEQYF
TRBJ2-1	TRBV27	CASSSGLARNEQFF
TRBJ2-2	TRBV4-1	CASSSGFTSGRAPGELFF
TRBJ2-3	TRBV15	CATSRNDRGPPDTQYF
TRBJ2-7	TRBV10-1	CASSEIGHYEQYF
TRBJ2-7	TRBV6-5	CASSIGTDYEQYF
TRBJ2-7	TRBV7-2	CASSLIGMSYEQYF
.	TRBV19	CASSQGLAGLYEQYF
TRBJ1-1	TRBV28	CASSLSLDRGGNTEAFF
TRBJ2-7	TRBV28	CASSLTGGPLEQYF
TRBJ2-7	TRBV5-8	CASRHRGSYEQYF
TRBJ2-1	TRBV29-1	CSVEGEASGRFYNEQFF
TRBJ2-7	TRBV7-7	CASSLGTAYEQYF
TRBJ1-1	TRBV19	CASSIAPGPNTEAFF
TRBJ1-1	TRBV6-1	CASSEGRLFF
TRBJ2-7	TRBV2	CASSVSGGTYEQYF
TRBJ2-3	TRBV6-4	CASSRLAGGPWGGDTQYF
TRBJ2-1	TRBV15	CATSREQSEQFF
TRBJ1-1	TRBV5-6	CASSLASRGGSEAFF
TRBJ2-7	TRBV6-1	CASSEYIYEQYF
TRBJ2-1	TRBV2	CASSEGSGMNEQFF
TRBJ2-6	TRBV27	CASSLWAGKSSGANVLTF
TRBJ1-3	TRBV28	CASSFLFGLSDAAGNTIYF
TRBJ1-1	TRBV27	CASSIGQGGNTEAFF
TRBJ1-1	TRBV6-5	CASSYSATLEAFF
TRBJ2-3	TRBV13	CASSSRLAGGTDTQYF
TRBJ2-7	TRBV5-1	CASSPTGTYEQYF
TRBJ1-2	TRBV19	CASSPTGANYGYTF
TRBJ1-1	TRBV7-9	CASSLANRKSEAFF
TRBJ2-7	TRBV27	CASSLTGIEQYF
TRBJ1-5	TRBV19	CASSITPYSNQPQHF
TRBJ2-1	TRBV19	CASSIGRSSYNEQFF
TRBJ1-5	TRBV28	CASSWQGACQPQHF
TRBJ2-3	TRBV27	CASRIMRADRTQYF
TRBJ1-3	TRBV6-1	CASRGDRAGNTIYF
TRBJ1-1	TRBV27	CASSLSGRDGVITEAFF
TRBJ2-5	TRBV28	CASSSRTGTNQETQYF